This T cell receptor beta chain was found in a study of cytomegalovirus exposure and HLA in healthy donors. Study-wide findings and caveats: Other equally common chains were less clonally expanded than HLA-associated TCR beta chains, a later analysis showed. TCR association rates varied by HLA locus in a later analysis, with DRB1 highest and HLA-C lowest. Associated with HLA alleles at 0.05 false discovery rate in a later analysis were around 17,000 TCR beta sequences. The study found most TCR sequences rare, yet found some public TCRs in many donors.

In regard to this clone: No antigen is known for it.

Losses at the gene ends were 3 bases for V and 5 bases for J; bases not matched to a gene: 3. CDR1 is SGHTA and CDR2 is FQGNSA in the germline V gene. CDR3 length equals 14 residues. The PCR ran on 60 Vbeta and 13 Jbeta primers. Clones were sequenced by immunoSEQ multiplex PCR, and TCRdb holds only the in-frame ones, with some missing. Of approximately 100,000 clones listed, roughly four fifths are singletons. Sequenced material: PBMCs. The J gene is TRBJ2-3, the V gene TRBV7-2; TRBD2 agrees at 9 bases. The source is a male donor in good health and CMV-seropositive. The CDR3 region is CASSFFSGGDTQYF. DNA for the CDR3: TGTGCCAGCAGCTTTTTTAGCGGGGGAGATACGCAGTATTTT.